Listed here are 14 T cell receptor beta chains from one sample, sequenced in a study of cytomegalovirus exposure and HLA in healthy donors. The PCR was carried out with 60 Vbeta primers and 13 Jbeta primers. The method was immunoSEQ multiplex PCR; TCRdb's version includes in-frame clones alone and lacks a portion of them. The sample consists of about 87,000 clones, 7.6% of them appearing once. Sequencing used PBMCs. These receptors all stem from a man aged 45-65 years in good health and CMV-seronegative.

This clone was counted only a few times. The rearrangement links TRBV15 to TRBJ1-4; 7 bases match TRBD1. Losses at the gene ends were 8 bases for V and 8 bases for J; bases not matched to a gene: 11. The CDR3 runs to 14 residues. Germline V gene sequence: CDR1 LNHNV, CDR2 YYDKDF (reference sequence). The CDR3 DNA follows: TGTGCCACCTCTAAACGACAGGGCAACGAAAAACTGTTTTTT. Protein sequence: CATSKRQGNEKLFF.

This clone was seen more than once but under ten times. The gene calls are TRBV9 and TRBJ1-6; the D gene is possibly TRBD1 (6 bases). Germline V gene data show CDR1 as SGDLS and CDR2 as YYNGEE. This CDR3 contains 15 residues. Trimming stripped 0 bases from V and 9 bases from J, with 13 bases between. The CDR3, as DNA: TGTGCCAGCAGCGTAGCTGGGACACGAGGTTCACCCCTCCACTTT. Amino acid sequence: CASSVAGTRGSPLHF.

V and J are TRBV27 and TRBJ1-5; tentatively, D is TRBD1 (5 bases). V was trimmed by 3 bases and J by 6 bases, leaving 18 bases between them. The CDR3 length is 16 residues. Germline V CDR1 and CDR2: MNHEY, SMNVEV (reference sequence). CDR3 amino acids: CASSFARPGGSQPQHF. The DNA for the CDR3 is TGTGCCAGCAGTTTCGCTCGTCCGGGGGGTAGTCAGCCCCAGCATTTT.

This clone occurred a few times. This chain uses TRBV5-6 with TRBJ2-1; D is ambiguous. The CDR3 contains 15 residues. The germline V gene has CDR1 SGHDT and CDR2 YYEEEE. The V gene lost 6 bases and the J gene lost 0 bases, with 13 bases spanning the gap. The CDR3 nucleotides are TGTGCCAGCACCCCCGCAGGCCGCTCCTACAATGAGCAGTTCTTC. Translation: CASTPAGRSYNEQFF.

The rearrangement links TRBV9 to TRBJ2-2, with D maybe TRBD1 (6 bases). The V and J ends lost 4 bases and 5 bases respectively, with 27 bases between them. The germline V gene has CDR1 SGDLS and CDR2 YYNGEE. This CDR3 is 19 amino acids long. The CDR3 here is CASSTRPAEQGLVTGELFF. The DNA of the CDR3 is TGTGCCAGCAGCACCCGACCAGCTGAACAGGGATTGGTGACCGGGGAGCTGTTTTTT.

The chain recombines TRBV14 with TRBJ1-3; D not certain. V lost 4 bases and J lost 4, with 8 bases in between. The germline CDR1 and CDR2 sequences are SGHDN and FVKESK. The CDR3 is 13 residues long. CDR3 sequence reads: CASSPRIGNTIYF. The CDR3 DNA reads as TGTGCCAGCAGCCCCAGGATAGGAAACACCATATATTTT.

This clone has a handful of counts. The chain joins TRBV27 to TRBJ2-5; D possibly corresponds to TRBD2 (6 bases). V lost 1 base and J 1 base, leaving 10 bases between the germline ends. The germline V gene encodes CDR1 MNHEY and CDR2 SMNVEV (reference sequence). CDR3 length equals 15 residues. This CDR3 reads CASSLFPGGQETQYF. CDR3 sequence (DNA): TGTGCCAGCAGTTTATTTCCCGGGGGCCAAGAGACCCAGTACTTC.

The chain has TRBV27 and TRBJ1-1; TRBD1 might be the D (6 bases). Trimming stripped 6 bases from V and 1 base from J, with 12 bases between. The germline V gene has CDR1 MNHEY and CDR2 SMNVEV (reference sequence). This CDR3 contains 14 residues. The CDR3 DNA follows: TGTGCCAGCAGAAAAGGACAGAGGAACACTGAAGCTTTCTTT. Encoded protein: CASRKGQRNTEAFF.

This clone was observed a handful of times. This CDR3 is CAIRTTDRDAGELFF. DNA of the CDR3: TGTGCCATCAGAACCACGGACAGGGACGCCGGGGAGCTGTTTTTT. The chain links TRBV10-3 to TRBJ2-2, with 8 bases matching TRBD1. With V trimmed by 6 bases and J by 6 bases, 9 bases remained unmatched. Per germline, CDR1 ENHRY and CDR2 SYGVKD. There are 15 residues in the CDR3.

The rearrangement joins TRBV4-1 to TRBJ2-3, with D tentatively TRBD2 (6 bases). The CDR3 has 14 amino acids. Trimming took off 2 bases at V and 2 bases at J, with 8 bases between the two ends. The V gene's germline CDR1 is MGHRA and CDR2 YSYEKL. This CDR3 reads CASSQRDSTDTQYF. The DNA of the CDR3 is TGCGCCAGCAGCCAAAGGGACTCCACAGATACGCAGTATTTT.

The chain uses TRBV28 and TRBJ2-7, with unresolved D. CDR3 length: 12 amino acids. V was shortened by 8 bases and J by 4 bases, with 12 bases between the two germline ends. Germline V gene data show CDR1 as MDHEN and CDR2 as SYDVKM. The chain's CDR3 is CASLSPGYEQYF. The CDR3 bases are TGTGCCAGCCTATCCCCGGGTTACGAGCAGTACTTC.

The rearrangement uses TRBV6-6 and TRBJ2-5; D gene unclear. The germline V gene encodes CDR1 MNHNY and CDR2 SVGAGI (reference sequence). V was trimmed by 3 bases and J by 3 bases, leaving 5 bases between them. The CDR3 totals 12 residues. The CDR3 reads CASSYGEETQYF. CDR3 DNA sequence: TGTGCCAGCAGTTATGGAGAAGAGACCCAGTACTTC.

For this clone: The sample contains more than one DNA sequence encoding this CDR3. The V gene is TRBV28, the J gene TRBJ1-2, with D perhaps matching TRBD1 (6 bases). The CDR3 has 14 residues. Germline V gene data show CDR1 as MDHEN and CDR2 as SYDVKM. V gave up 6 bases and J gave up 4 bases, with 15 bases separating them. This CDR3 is CASSLPTGPYGYTF. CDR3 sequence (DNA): TGTGCCAGCAGCCTTCCGACAGGACCCTATGGCTACACCTTC.

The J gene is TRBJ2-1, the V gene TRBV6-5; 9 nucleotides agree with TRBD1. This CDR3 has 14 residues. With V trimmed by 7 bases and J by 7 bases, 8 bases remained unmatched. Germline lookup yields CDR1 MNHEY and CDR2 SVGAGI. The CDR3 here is CASNPGQGGNEQFF. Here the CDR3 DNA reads TGTGCCAGCAACCCGGGACAGGGTGGTAATGAGCAGTTCTTC.